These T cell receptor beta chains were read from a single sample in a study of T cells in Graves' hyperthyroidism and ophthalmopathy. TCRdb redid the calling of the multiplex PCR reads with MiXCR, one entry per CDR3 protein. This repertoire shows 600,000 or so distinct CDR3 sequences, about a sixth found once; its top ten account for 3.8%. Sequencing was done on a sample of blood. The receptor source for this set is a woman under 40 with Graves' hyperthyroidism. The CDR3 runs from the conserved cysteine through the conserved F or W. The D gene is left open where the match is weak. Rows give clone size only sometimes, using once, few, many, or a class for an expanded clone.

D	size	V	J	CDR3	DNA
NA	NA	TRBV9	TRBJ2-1	CASSLTFRGDRFF	TGTGCCAGCAGCTTAACCTTTAGGGGGGATCGGTTCTTC
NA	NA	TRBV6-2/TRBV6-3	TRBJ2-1	CASSYATSYNEQFF	TGTGCCAGCAGTTACGCGACTAGCTACAATGAGCAGTTCTTC
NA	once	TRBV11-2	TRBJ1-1	CASSPEGVRTEAFF	TGTGCCAGCAGCCCGGAGGGTGTGAGGACTGAAGCTTTCTTT
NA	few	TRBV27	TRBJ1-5	CASSFAGSQPQHF	TGTGCCAGCAGTTTTGCAGGTTCTCAGCCCCAGCATTTT
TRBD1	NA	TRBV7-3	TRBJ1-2	CASSLKCTGEGNGYTF	TGTGCTAGCAGCTTAAAGTGCACAGGGGAAGGGAATGGCTACACCTTC
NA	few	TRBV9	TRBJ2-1	CASSVDTGWGNEQFF	TGTGCCAGCAGCGTAGATACGGGATGGGGGAATGAGCAGTTCTTC
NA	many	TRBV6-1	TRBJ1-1	CASSAGWGANTEAFF	TGTGCCAGCAGTGCAGGGTGGGGAGCGAACACTGAAGCTTTCTTT
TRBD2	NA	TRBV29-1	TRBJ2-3	CSVTLAASTDTQYF	TGCAGCGTTACCCTAGCGGCTAGCACAGATACGCAGTATTTT
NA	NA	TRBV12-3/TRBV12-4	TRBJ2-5	CASSESEGATQETQYF	TGTGCCAGCAGTGAGTCGGAGGGGGCGACACAGGAGACCCAGTACTTC
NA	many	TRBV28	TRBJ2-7	CASSSPASGSRPYEQYF	TGTGCCAGCAGTTCACCCGCCTCGGGCAGTAGACCCTACGAGCAGTACTTC
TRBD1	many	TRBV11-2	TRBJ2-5	CASSWDRAFQETQYF	TGTGCCAGCAGCTGGGACAGGGCCTTTCAAGAGACCCAGTACTTC
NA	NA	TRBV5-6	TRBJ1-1	CASTHRTDMNTEAFF	TGTGCCAGCACCCACCGGACGGATATGAACACTGAAGCTTTCTTT
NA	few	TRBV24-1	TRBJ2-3	CATSDPTKADTQYF	TGTGCCACCAGTGATCCAACTAAAGCAGATACGCAGTATTTT
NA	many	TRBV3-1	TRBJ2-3	CASSQDNSRPTQYF	TGTGCCAGCAGCCAAGACAACTCCCGTCCTACGCAGTATTTT
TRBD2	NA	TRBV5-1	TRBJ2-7	CASSLEAGDEQYF	TGCGCCAGCAGCTTGGAAGCGGGAGACGAGCAGTACTTC
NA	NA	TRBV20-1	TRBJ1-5	CSARSGSNQPQHF	TGCAGTGCTCGCTCCGGTAGCAATCAGCCCCAGCATTTT
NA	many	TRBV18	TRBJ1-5	CASSKKENSNQPQHF	TGTGCCAGCTCAAAAAAGGAGAATAGCAATCAGCCCCAGCATTTT
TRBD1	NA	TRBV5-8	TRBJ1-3	CASSLGQDQPYF	TGTGCCAGCAGCTTAGGACAGGACCAACCATATTTT
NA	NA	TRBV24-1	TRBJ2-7	CATSDPGRWPYEQYF	TGTGCCACCAGTGACCCCGGCAGGTGGCCCTACGAGCAGTACTTC
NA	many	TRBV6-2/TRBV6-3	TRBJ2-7	CASISGVLSDEQYF	TGTGCCAGCATCTCGGGGGTCCTTAGCGACGAGCAGTACTTC
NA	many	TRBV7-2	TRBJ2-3	CASSLWKGTDTQYF	TGTGCCAGCAGCCTGTGGAAGGGGACAGATACGCAGTATTTT
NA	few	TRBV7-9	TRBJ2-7	CASSHPDRHSYEQYF	TGTGCCAGCAGCCACCCGGACCGTCACTCCTACGAGCAGTACTTC